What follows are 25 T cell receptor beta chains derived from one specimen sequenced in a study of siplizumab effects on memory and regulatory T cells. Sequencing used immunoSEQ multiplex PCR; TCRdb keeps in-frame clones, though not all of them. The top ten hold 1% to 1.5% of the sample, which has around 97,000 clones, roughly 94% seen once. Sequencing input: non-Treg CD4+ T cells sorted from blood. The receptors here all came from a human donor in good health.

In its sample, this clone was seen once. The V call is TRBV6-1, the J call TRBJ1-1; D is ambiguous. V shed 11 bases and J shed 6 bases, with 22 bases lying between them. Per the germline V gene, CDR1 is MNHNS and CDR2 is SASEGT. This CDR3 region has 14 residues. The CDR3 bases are TGTGCCGCCGACCGCGAGGGCATGCCCGCTGAAGCTTTCTTT. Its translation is CAADREGMPAEAFF.

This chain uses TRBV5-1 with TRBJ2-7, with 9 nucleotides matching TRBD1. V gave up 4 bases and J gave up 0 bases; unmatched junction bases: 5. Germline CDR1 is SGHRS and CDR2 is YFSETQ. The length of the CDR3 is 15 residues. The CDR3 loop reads CASSGMGQGSYEQYF. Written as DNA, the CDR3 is TGCGCCAGCAGCGGGATGGGACAGGGCTCCTACGAGCAGTACTTC.

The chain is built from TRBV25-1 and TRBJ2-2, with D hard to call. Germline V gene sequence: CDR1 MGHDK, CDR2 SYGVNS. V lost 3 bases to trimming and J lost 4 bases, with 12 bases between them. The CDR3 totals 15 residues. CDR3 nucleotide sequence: TGTGCCAGCAGTGACTTAGGGCAGTCCACCGGGGAGCTGTTTTTT. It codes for CASSDLGQSTGELFF.

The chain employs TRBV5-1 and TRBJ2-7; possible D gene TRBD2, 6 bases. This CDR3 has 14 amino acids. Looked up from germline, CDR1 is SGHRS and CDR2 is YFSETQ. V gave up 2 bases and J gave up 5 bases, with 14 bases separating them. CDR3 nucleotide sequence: TGCGCCAGCAGCTTTGGGGTTGGAGGGGACGAGCAGTACTTC. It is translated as CASSFGVGGDEQYF.

CDR3 nucleotide sequence: TGTGCCAGCAGCTGGACGGGGGGCCAAGAGACCCAGTACTTC. It translates to CASSWTGGQETQYF. The chain joins TRBV5-4 to TRBJ2-5; 7 bases fit TRBD2. CDR3 size: 14 residues. CDR1 is SGHNT, CDR2 YYREEE, per germline (reference sequence). V lost 3 bases to trimming and J lost 1 base; unmatched junction nucleotides: 3. Full variable domain (outside the CDR3, taken from reference TRBV5-4 and TRBJ2-5): ETGVTQSPTHLIKTRGQQVTLRCSSQSGHNTVSWYQQALGQGPQFIFQYYREEENGRGNFPPRFSGLQFPNYSSELNVNALELDDSALYLCASSWTGGQETQYFGPGTRLLVL.

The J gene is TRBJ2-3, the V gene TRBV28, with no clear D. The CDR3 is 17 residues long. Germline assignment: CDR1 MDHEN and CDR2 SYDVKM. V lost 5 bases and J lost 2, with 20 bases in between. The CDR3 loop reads CASSVVGSIGHTDTQYF. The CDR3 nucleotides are TGTGCCAGCAGTGTGGTGGGTAGCATCGGTCACACAGATACGCAGTATTTT.

Here the CDR3 reads CSVKPPGANVLTF. The CDR3 coding sequence is TGCAGTGTTAAGCCCCCTGGGGCCAACGTCCTGACTTTC. The V call is TRBV29-1, the J call TRBJ2-6; no clear D gene. CDR1 is SQVTM, CDR2 ANQGSEA, per germline. CDR3 length: 13 residues.

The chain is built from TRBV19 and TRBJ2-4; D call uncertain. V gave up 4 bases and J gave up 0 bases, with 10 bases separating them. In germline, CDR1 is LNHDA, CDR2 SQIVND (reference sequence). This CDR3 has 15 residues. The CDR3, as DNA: TGTGCCAGTAGTAGCCCAGGCCTAGCCAAAAACATTCAGTACTTC. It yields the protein CASSSPGLAKNIQYF.

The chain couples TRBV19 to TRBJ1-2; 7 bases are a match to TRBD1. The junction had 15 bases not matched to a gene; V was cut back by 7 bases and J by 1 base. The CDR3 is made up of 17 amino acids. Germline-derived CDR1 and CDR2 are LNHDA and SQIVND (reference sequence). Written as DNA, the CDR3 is TGTGCCAGTACCACCTGGGGCCGACAGGGAAGTAACTATGGCTACACCTTC. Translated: CASTTWGRQGSNYGYTF.

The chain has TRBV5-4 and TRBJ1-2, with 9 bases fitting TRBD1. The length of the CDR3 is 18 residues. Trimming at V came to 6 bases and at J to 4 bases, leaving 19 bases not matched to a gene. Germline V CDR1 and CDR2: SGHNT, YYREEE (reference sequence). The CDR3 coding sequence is TGTGCCAGCATTAATTATCGGGGCAACAGGGGGCTTGGCTATGGCTACACCTTC. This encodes CASINYRGNRGLGYGYTF.

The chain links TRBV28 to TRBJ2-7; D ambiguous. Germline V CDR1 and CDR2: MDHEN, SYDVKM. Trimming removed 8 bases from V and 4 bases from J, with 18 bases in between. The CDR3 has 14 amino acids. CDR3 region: CASEDKVHVYEQYF. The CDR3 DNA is TGTGCCAGCGAAGACAAGGTCCACGTTTACGAGCAGTACTTC.

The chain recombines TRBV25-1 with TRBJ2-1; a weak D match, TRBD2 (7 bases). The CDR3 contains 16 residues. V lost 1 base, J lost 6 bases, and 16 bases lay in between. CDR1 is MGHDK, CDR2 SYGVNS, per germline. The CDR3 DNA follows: TGTGCCAGCAGTGAATTCAAGGGGGAGGGCCTCAATGAGCAGTTCTTC. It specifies CASSEFKGEGLNEQFF.

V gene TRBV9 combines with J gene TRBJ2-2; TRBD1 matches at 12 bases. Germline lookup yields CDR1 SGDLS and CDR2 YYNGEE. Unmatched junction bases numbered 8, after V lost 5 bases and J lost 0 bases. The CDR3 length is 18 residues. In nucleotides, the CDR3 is TGTGCCAGCAGAAGAACCGGGACAGGGGGCGCGAACACCGGGGAGCTGTTTTTT. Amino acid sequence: CASRRTGTGGANTGELFF.

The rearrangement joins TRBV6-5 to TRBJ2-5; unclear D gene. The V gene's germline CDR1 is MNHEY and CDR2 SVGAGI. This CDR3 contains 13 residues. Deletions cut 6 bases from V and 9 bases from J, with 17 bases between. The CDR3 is CASSLDTGRSQYF. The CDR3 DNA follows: TGTGCCAGCAGCCTAGATACGGGCCGGTCCCAGTACTTC.

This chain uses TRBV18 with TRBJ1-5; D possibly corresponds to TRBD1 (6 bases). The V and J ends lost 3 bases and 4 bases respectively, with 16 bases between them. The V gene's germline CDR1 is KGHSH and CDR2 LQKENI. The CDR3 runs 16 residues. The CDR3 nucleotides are TGTGCCAGCTCACCCTTCTGGACAGAAAGAAATCAGCCCCAGCATTTT. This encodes CASSPFWTERNQPQHF.

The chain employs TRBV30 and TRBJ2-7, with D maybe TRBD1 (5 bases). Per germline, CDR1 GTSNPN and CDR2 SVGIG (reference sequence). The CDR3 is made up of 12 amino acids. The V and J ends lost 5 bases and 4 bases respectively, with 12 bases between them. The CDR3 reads CAWAHRGYEQYF. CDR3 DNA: TGTGCCTGGGCCCATAGGGGTTACGAGCAGTACTTC.

CDR3 sequence: CAWSPGSRGKETQYF. The DNA of the CDR3 is TGTGCCTGGAGCCCAGGTTCTAGGGGTAAAGAGACCCAGTACTTC. The V call is TRBV30, the J call TRBJ2-5, with a tentative D call TRBD1 (5 bases). The germline V gene encodes CDR1 GTSNPN and CDR2 SVGIG (reference sequence). The CDR3 covers 15 residues. The ends were cut back, 3 bases at V and 3 bases at J, with 17 bases in the middle.

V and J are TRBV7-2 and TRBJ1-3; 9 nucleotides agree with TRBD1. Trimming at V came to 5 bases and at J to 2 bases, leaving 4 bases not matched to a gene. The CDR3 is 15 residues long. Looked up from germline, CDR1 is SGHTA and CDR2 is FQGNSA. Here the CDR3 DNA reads TGTGCCAGCAGCCCACAGGGGGCGGCTGGAAACACCATATATTTT. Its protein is CASSPQGAAGNTIYF.

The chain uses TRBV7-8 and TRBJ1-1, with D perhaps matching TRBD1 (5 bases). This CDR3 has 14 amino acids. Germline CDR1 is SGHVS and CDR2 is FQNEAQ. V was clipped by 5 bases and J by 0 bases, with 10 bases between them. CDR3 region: CASSIDRVNTEAFF. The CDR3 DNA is TGTGCCAGCAGCATTGACAGAGTGAACACTGAAGCTTTCTTT.

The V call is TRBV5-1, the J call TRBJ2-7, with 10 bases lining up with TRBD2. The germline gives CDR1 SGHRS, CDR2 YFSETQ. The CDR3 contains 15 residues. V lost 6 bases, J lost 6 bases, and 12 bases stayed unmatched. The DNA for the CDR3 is TGCGCCAGCACCTGGAGCGGGAGGGCCGATGGCGAGCAGTACTTC. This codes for CASTWSGRADGEQYF.

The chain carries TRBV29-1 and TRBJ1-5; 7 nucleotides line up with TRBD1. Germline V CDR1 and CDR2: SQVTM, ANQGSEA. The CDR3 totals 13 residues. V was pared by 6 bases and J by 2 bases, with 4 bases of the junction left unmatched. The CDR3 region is CSVSTGGNQPQHF. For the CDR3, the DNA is TGCAGCGTCTCTACAGGGGGCAATCAGCCCCAGCATTTT.

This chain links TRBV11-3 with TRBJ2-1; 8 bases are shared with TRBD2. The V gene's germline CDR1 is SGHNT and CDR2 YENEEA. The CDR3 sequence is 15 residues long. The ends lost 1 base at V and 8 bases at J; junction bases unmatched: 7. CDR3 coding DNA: TGTGCCAGCAGCTTAGTTTTCGGGAGGGACGATGAGCAGTTCTTC. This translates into CASSLVFGRDDEQFF.

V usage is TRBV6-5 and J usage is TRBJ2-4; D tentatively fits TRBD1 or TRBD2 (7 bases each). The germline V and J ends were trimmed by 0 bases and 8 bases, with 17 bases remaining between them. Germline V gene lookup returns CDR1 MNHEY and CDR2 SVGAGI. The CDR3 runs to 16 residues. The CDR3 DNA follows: TGTGCCAGCAGTTACTCGGGCGGCCCAGGGGGGGACATTCAGTACTTC. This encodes CASSYSGGPGGDIQYF.

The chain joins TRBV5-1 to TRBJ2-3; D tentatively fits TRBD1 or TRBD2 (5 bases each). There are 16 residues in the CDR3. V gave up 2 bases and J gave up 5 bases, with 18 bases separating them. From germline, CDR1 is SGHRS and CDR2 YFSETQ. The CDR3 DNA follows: TGCGCCAGCAGCTTCGGGGCTTTTCAACGGGTAGATACGCAGTATTTT. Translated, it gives CASSFGAFQRVDTQYF.

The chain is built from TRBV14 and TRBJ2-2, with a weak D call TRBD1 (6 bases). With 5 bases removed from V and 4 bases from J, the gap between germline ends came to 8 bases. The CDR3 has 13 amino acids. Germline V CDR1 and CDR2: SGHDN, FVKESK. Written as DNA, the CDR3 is TGTGCCAGCAGCAACAGGGTCACCGGGGAGCTGTTTTTT. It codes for CASSNRVTGELFF.